This T cell receptor beta chain was obtained from a study of type 1 regulatory T cells. Study information: T-allo10 is a Tr1-enriched, alloantigen-specific CD4 T cell product made in vitro.

V dropped 6 bases and J dropped 0 bases, with 15 bases sitting between them. CDR1 and CDR2 (germline): LNHDA, SQIVND (reference sequence). The CDR3 is 16 amino acids. Each CDR3 protein is one row after TCRdb ran MiXCR on the reads. The sample carries some 21,000 distinct CDR3 sequences, around half recorded once. A remark on this clonotype: As yet, its antigen is unknown.

The sequenced material came from cultured T cells, either the whole culture or a sorted T cell fraction (not recorded which). The chain combines TRBV19 with TRBJ2-1; D might be TRBD2 (6 bases). This receptor was obtained from a human donor in good health. CDR3 DNA: TGTGCCAGTAGGTTCGGGCGGGGCAGCTCCTACAATGAGCAGTTCTTC. Translating gives CASRFGRGSSYNEQFF.